A selection of T cell receptor beta chains follows, all from one sample in a study of shared clonotypes between healthy human individuals. Profiled with immunoSEQ multiplex PCR; TCRdb holds only in-frame clones, not every one. The sample holds 1.5 million to 2.5 million clones, about 95% seen once. The sequenced sample consisted of naive CD8+ T cells sorted from blood. These receptors were collected from a man between 18 and 35 years old in good health. Both conserved end residues are part of each CDR3. The D gene is left open where the match is weak. Rows may omit the clone size; those that give it use once, few, many or a size class.

clone_size j_call d_call v_call cdr3_aa cdr3_nt
NA TRBJ2-1 NA TRBV19 CASSPVSSYNEQFF TGTGCCAGTAGTCCGGTGAGCTCCTACAATGAGCAGTTCTTC
NA TRBJ2-3 TRBD2 TRBV27 CASSLAGGGDTQYF TGTGCCAGCAGTTTAGCGGGAGGGGGAGATACGCAGTATTTT
NA TRBJ2-1 NA TRBV4-1 CASSQDSYNEQFF TGCGCCAGCAGCCAAGACAGCTACAATGAGCAGTTCTTC
NA TRBJ2-3 TRBD2 TRBV9 CASSYRTSGTSTDTQYF TGTGCCAGCAGCTACCGGACTAGCGGGACTAGCACAGATACGCAGTATTTT
once TRBJ2-1 TRBD2 TRBV4-1 CASSFRLAGGNEQFF TGCGCCAGCAGCTTCAGACTAGCGGGGGGGAATGAGCAGTTCTTC
NA TRBJ2-7 NA TRBV28 CASSSVNEQYF TGTGCCAGCAGTTCTGTAAACGAGCAGTACTTC
NA TRBJ1-1 NA TRBV19 CASSTQGLNTEAFF TGTGCCAGTAGCACCCAAGGATTGAACACTGAAGCTTTCTTT
NA TRBJ1-1 NA TRBV6-5 CASSYGIGSEAFF TGTGCCAGCAGTTACGGTATCGGGAGTGAAGCTTTCTTT
NA TRBJ2-7 NA TRBV19 CASRVRGSYEQYF TGTGCCAGCCGGGTGAGGGGGTCCTACGAGCAGTACTTC
NA TRBJ2-1 TRBD2 TRBV27 CATRPASGGAYEQFF TGTGCCACCCGACCCGCTAGCGGGGGGGCGTATGAGCAGTTCTTC
NA TRBJ1-5 NA TRBV6-6 CASTGGGNQPQHF TGTGCCAGCACGGGGGGCGGCAATCAGCCCCAGCATTTT
NA TRBJ1-1 NA TRBV6-5 CASRLTENTEAFF TGTGCCAGCAGACTAACAGAGAACACTGAAGCTTTCTTT
NA TRBJ2-2 TRBD1 TRBV19 CASTTGITGELFF TGTGCCAGTACGACAGGGATAACCGGGGAGCTGTTTTTT
NA TRBJ1-1 TRBD1 TRBV7-9 CASSLPEGAGSQRF TGTGCCAGCAGCCTACCGGAGGGGGCCGGCTCACAACGTTTT
NA TRBJ2-3 NA TRBV6-1 CASLSGGLDTQYF TGTGCCAGCCTTTCGGGGGGCTTAGATACGCAGTATTTT
NA TRBJ1-2 NA TRBV9 CASSVAPGVIYGYTF TGTGCCAGCAGCGTAGCTCCAGGGGTGATCTATGGCTACACCTTC
few TRBJ1-2 NA TRBV7-9 CASEGTGNYGYTF TGTGCCTCTGAGGGGACGGGGAACTATGGCTACACCTTC
NA TRBJ2-7 NA TRBV28 CASSEDYEQYF TGTGCCAGCAGTGAGGACTACGAGCAGTACTTC
NA TRBJ2-7 TRBD1 TRBV4-3 CASSQGPGQPYEQYF TGCGCCAGCAGCCAAGGACCGGGACAGCCCTACGAGCAGTACTTC
NA TRBJ2-7 NA TRBV30 CALGGPWNEQYF TGTGCCCTTGGGGGACCGTGGAACGAGCAGTACTTC
NA TRBJ2-2 NA TRBV28 CASRPTGNTGELFF TGTGCCAGCAGACCGACAGGGAACACCGGGGAGCTGTTTTTT
NA TRBJ1-1 NA TRBV4-1 CASSLEVAGYLEAFF TGCGCCAGCAGCTTAGAGGTGGCCGGTTACCTTGAAGCTTTCTTT
NA TRBJ1-3 NA TRBV28 CASTLAGFSGNTIYF TGTGCCAGCACCCTCGCGGGGTTCTCTGGAAACACCATATATTTT
NA TRBJ2-2 TRBD2 TRBV9 CASSVPSSGSFGELFF TGTGCCAGCAGCGTCCCCTCTAGCGGGAGTTTCGGGGAGCTGTTTTTT
NA TRBJ2-7 TRBD2 TRBV13 CASSLEGLAGVEQYF TGTGCCAGCAGCTTAGAAGGTCTAGCGGGAGTCGAGCAGTACTTC
NA TRBJ2-1 NA TRBV6-5 CASRGSTEQFF TGTGCCAGCAGGGGCTCAACTGAGCAGTTCTTC
NA TRBJ1-4 NA TRBV19 CASTLGNEKLFF TGTGCCAGTACCCTGGGAAATGAAAAACTGTTTTTT
NA TRBJ2-5 NA TRBV29-1 CSVDQGTQETQYF TGCAGCGTTGATCAGGGGACGCAAGAGACCCAGTACTTC
NA TRBJ2-1 TRBD1 TRBV19 CASSVNRGVNEQFF TGTGCCAGTAGTGTCAACAGGGGGGTCAATGAGCAGTTCTTC
NA TRBJ2-2 NA TRBV29-1 CSVEVVDTNTGELFF TGCAGCGTTGAAGTGGTGGACACCAACACCGGGGAGCTGTTTTTT
NA TRBJ2-5 TRBD2 TRBV7-2 CASSILAGGGETQYF TGTGCCAGCAGCATTCTAGCGGGAGGTGGGGAGACCCAGTACTTC
NA TRBJ2-5 NA TRBV7-9 CASSFDWQETQYF TGTGCCAGCAGCTTTGACTGGCAAGAGACCCAGTACTTC
NA TRBJ1-2 NA TRBV6-1 CASSDSPRGRDYGYTF TGTGCCAGCAGTGATTCCCCCCGGGGCAGAGACTATGGCTACACCTTC
NA TRBJ2-7 TRBD1 TRBV7-9 CASSLGQGIDEQYF TGTGCCAGCAGCTTAGGACAGGGAATAGACGAGCAGTACTTC
once TRBJ1-6 TRBD1 TRBV2 CASSELQGGDSPLHF TGTGCCAGCAGTGAGCTACAGGGGGGCGATTCACCCCTCCACTTT
NA TRBJ2-1 NA TRBV7-6 CASSLWSGGGFGEQFF TGTGCCAGCAGCTTATGGAGCGGCGGAGGGTTTGGTGAGCAGTTCTTC